This TCR beta chain was profiled in a study of identical twins. Overall study results and limits: Out-of-frame alpha sequences shared between twins exhibited an excess of low generation probability. Insertions were reduced in abundant cord blood beta clonotypes but not in memory repertoires.

The germline V gene has CDR1 MNHEY and CDR2 SVGAGI. V dropped 0 bases and J dropped 5 bases, with 4 bases sitting between them. This CDR3 region has 13 residues. Notes on this clonotype: Its specificity is unknown.

In every case, the donor was a healthy Caucasian. TCRdb re-analysed the 5' RACE reads in MiXCR, keeping a single row per CDR3 protein. The data show about 700,000 distinct CDR3 sequences, around 8.6% seen once. These data also featured in a second study, about yellow fever vaccine responses in identical twins.

The origin of this receptor is a woman under 30 in good health. The material sequenced was PBMCs. The V and J genes are TRBV6-5 and TRBJ1-4; D not resolved. CDR3 in amino acids: CASSYSTNEKLFF. The CDR3 bases are TGTGCCAGCAGTTACTCCACCAATGAAAAACTGTTTTTT.